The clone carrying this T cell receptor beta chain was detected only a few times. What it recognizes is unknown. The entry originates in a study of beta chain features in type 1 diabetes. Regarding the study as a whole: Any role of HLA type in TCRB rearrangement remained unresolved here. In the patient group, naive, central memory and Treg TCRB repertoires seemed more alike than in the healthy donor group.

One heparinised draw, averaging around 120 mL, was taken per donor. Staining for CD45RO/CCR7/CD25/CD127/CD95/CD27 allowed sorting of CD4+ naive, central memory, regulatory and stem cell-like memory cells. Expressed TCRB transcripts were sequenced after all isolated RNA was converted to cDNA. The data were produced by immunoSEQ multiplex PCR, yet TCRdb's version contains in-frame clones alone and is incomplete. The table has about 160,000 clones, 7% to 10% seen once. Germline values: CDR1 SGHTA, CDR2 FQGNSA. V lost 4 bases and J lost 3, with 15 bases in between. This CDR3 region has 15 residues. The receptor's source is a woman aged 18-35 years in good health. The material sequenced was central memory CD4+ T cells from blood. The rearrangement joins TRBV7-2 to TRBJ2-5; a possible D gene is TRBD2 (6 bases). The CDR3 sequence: CASSSWAGLEETQYF. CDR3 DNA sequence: TGTGCCAGCAGCTCCTGGGCGGGGTTGGAAGAGACCCAGTACTTC.